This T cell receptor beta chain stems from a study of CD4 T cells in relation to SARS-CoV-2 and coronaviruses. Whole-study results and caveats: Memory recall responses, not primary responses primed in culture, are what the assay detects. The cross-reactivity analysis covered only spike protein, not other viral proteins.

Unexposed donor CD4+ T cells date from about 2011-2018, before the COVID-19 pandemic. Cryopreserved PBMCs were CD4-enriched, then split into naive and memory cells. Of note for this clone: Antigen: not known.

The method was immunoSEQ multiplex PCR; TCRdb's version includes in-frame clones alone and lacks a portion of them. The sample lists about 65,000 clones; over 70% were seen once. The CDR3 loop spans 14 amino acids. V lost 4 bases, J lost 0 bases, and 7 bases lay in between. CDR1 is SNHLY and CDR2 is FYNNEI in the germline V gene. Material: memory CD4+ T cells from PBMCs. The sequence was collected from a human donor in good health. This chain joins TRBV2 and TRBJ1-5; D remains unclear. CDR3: CASSVFYSNQPQHF. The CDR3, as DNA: TGTGCCAGCAGTGTCTTTTATAGCAATCAGCCCCAGCATTTT.